The 13 T cell receptor beta chains reported below all come from one sample, sequenced in a study of T cell repertoires in cytomegalovirus infection. Their cognate antigens are unknown. TCRdb recomputed calls from the reads with MiXCR, one row per CDR3 protein. Of approximately 340,000 distinct CDR3 sequences in the sample, around 29% were seen once. The sample in question was cultured PBMCs, obtained from culture after CMV antigen stimulation. Receptors were obtained from a human donor in good health (CMV status not recorded). Some clones in this sample may be carry-over from other donors' samples.

The chain is built from TRBV10-3 and TRBJ1-2; 9 nucleotides agree with TRBD1. Losses at the gene ends were 2 bases for V and 1 base for J; bases not matched to a gene: 5. Germline CDR1 is ENHRY and CDR2 is SYGVKD. The CDR3 sequence is 16 residues long. The CDR3 DNA is TGTGCCATCAGTGAGGGGACAGGGAGGGATAACTATGGCTACACCTTC. Translated, it gives CAISEGTGRDNYGYTF.

There are a few counts of this clonotype. V usage is TRBV7-6 and J usage is TRBJ2-1; tentatively, D is TRBD2 (6 bases). V was pared by 5 bases and J by 3 bases, with 17 bases between. The CDR3 sequence is 16 residues long. Germline V gene data show CDR1 as SGHVS and CDR2 as FNYEAQ. In nucleotides, the CDR3 is TGTGCCAGCAGCCTACGGTCTAGCGACTACTACAATGAGCAGTTCTTC. It translates to CASSLRSSDYYNEQFF.

The chain combines TRBV5-1 with TRBJ1-1; no clear D. V dropped 1 base and J dropped 0 bases, with 10 bases sitting between them. The germline CDR1 and CDR2 sequences are SGHRS and YFSETQ. CDR3 size: 15 residues. The CDR3: CASSLLQSLNTEAFF. The CDR3 DNA reads as TGCGCCAGCAGCTTGTTGCAAAGCTTGAACACTGAAGCTTTCTTT.

This chain connects TRBV20-1 to TRBJ1-1, with 9 nucleotides matching TRBD1. Per the germline V gene, CDR1 is DFQATT and CDR2 is SNEGSKA (reference sequence). This CDR3 contains 16 residues. J was trimmed by 0 bases and V by 6 bases; bases with no gene match: 11. CDR3 in amino acids: CSASGGTGTLNTEAFF. The CDR3 nucleotides are TGCAGTGCGTCGGGGGGGACAGGGACTTTGAACACTGAAGCTTTCTTT.

The rearrangement joins TRBV7-9 to TRBJ2-7, with TRBD1 matching over 7 bases. Per germline, CDR1 SEHNR and CDR2 FQNEAQ (reference sequence). J lost 3 bases, V lost 5 bases, and 4 bases had no gene match. The CDR3 is made up of 13 amino acids. This CDR3 reads CASSNGDSYEQYF. As DNA, the CDR3 is TGTGCCAGCAGCAACGGGGACAGCTACGAGCAGTACTTC.

This clonotype came up many times. This CDR3 is CASSLLSGSANTGELFF. The CDR3 nucleotides read TGTGCCAGCAGCTTACTCTCTGGTAGCGCGAACACCGGGGAGCTGTTTTTT. The V call is TRBV7-3, the J call TRBJ2-2, with a tentative D call TRBD2 (5 bases). Trimming stripped 2 bases from V and 0 bases from J, with 13 bases between. Looked up from germline, CDR1 is SGHTA and CDR2 is FQGTGA. There are 17 residues in the CDR3. The whole variable domain, filled in from reference TRBV7-3 and TRBJ2-2, reads GAGVSQTPSNKVTEKGKYVELRCDPISGHTALYWYRQSLGQGPEFLIYFQGTGAADDSGLPNDRFFAVRPEGSVSTLKIQRTERGDSAVYLCASSLLSGSANTGELFFGEGSRLTVL.

The V and J genes are TRBV10-3 and TRBJ2-3; 9 bases are shared with TRBD1. Germline CDR1 and CDR2: ENHRY and SYGVKD. V lost 5 bases, J lost 1 base, and 4 bases stayed unmatched. The CDR3 contains 15 residues. The CDR3 DNA sequence: TGTGCCATCAGTCCGGGACAGGGTCGCACAGATACGCAGTATTTT. Protein product: CAISPGQGRTDTQYF.

This clonotype has more than one count but fewer than ten. J is TRBJ1-1 and V is TRBV7-2, with D possibly matching TRBD1 (5 bases). Germline V gene data show CDR1 as SGHTA and CDR2 as FQGNSA. The length of the CDR3 is 13 residues. Trimming removed 5 bases from V and 4 bases from J, with 11 bases in between. CDR3 protein: CASSVQVPTEAFF. For the CDR3, the DNA is TGTGCCAGCAGCGTACAGGTTCCCACTGAAGCTTTCTTT.

The chain joins TRBV7-2 to TRBJ1-6; no firm D call. Between the trimmed V and J ends, which lost 4 bases and 2 bases, there was a span of 6 bases. The germline V gene encodes CDR1 SGHTA and CDR2 FQGNSA. The CDR3 loop spans 14 amino acids. CDR3 bases: TGTGCCAGCAGCTCACAGCCCTATAATTCACCCCTCCACTTT. This sequence encodes CASSSQPYNSPLHF.

This rearrangement joins TRBV12-3 or TRBV12-4 to TRBJ2-1, with 11 positions matching TRBD2. This CDR3 is 17 amino acids long. V gave up 6 bases and J gave up 7 bases; unmatched junction bases: 14. The CDR3 region is CASSLRVAGGPGNEQFF. CDR3 DNA sequence: TGTGCCAGCAGCCTGCGGGTAGCGGGAGGGCCAGGGAATGAGCAGTTCTTC.

The chain combines TRBV27 with TRBJ1-1, with TRBD1 matching 8 bases. After removal of 5 bases from V and 1 base from J, the junction contained 9 bases not matched to a gene. The CDR3 has 16 amino acids. Per germline, CDR1 MNHEY and CDR2 SMNVEV (reference sequence). For the CDR3, the DNA is TGTGCCAGCAGTCCCGGGACAGGCAGAGCGAACACTGAAGCTTTCTTT. The encoded protein is CASSPGTGRANTEAFF.

This chain joins TRBV6-5 and TRBJ1-1; 9 bases agree with TRBD1. This CDR3 has 15 residues. The V segment lost 0 bases and the J segment 4 bases; nucleotides outside the gene matches: 3. CDR1 and CDR2 (germline): MNHEY, SVGAGI. Written as DNA, the CDR3 is TGTGCCAGCAGTTACTCGGAGACAGGGGGCACTGAAGCTTTCTTT. Encoded protein: CASSYSETGGTEAFF.

The chain carries TRBV15 and TRBJ2-7, with a weak D call TRBD2 (6 bases). CDR3 size: 16 residues. The germline V gene has CDR1 LNHNV and CDR2 YYDKDF (reference sequence). V was pared by 0 bases and J by 0 bases, with 12 bases between. The CDR3 spells CATSRDPIGSSYEQYF. The CDR3 DNA reads TGTGCCACCAGCAGAGATCCCATCGGGAGCTCCTACGAGCAGTACTTC.